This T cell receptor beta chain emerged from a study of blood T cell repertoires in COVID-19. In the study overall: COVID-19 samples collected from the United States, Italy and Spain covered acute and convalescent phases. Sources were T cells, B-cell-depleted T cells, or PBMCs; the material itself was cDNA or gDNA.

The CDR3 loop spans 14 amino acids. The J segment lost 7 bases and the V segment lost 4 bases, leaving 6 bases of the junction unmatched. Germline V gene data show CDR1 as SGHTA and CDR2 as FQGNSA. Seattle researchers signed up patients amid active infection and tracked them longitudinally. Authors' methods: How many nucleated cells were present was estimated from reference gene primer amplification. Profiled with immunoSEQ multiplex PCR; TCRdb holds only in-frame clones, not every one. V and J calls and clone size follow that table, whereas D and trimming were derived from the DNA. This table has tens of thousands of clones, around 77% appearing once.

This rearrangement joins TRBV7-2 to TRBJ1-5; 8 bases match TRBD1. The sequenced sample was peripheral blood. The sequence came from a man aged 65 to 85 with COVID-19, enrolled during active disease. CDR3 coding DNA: TGTGCCAGCAGCTCCGGACAGGGTTGGCAGCCCCAGCATTTT. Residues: CASSSGQGWQPQHF. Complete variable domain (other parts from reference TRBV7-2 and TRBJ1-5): GAGVSQSPSNKVTEKGKDVELRCDPISGHTALYWYRQSLGQGLEFLIYFQGNSAPDKSGLPSDRFSAERTGGSVSTLTIQRTQQEDSAVYLCASSSGQGWQPQHFGDGTRLSIL.